This paragraph reports one TCR beta chain. The CDR3 is made up of 17 amino acids. The germline gives CDR1 SEHNR, CDR2 FQNEAQ (reference sequence). The V gene end was trimmed by 5 bases and the J gene end by 0 bases; junction bases not matched to a gene: 10. This sample was taken from a study of OX40 agonist ivuxolimab in advanced cancers. Assay used: immunoSEQ multiplex PCR; TCRdb lists only in-frame clones, some missing. The table includes 55,000 to 80,000 clones, 80% to 90% detected once. The input for sequencing was CD4+ or CD8+ T cells sorted from blood, taken in a trial of the OX40 agonist ivuxolimab. The chain combines TRBV7-9 with TRBJ2-7, with 10 positions matching TRBD1. This clonotype was sampled from an adult with an advanced solid tumor such as melanoma, head and neck, liver or kidney cancer. The CDR3 reads CASSPRDRGNLSYEQYF. CDR3 coding DNA: TGTGCCAGCAGCCCCCGGGACAGGGGCAACCTCTCCTACGAGCAGTACTTC.